This TCR beta chain was profiled in a study of blood T cell repertoires in COVID-19. Only in-frame clones appear in the TCRdb table, and some are missing; sequencing was by immunoSEQ multiplex PCR. This table has roughly 36,000 clones, more than 80% appearing once. This CDR3 contains 18 residues. The specimen was peripheral blood. The genes are TRBV21-1 and TRBJ2-1; the listed D gene, TRBD2, was not tested against the DNA. TRBV21-1 is an annotated pseudogene. The sequence was obtained from a man in his 60s with acute or convalescent COVID-19. The CDR3 DNA sequence: TGTGCCAGCAGCCCAGGGACTAGCGGGAGGTGCTTACGCAATGAGCAGTTCTTC. Amino acids: CASSPGTSGRCLRNEQFF.